The sequence of this T cell receptor (beta chain) was determined in a study of Ad26.COV2.S vaccination and SARS-CoV-2 variants. About the study: Administration of Ad26.COV2.S was intramuscular, either once or twice 56 days apart.

Clones were sequenced by immunoSEQ multiplex PCR, and TCRdb holds only the in-frame ones, with some missing. The data contain 440,000 or so clones, less than 95% of them singletons. Indicated treatment: some 19 received Ad26.COV2.S at low or high dose, single or two shots; about 5 received placebo; per-sample allocation not given. Specimens were obtained on day 63 following the first vaccine or placebo injection. This CDR3 has 14 residues. Germline lookup yields CDR1 SGHDT and CDR2 YYEEEE. V lost 1 base and J lost 4; bases outside the gene matches: 2. The genes are TRBV5-6 and TRBJ2-1, with TRBD1 identical over 7 bases. The source of this sequence is a person between 18 and 65 years old who received the Ad26.COV2.S COVID-19 vaccine or a placebo. The sample was peripheral blood, taken in a trial of Ad26.COV2.S vaccine versus placebo. The CDR3 loop reads CASSLKTGYNEQFF. CDR3 nucleotide sequence: TGTGCCAGCAGCTTGAAGACAGGGTACAATGAGCAGTTCTTC.